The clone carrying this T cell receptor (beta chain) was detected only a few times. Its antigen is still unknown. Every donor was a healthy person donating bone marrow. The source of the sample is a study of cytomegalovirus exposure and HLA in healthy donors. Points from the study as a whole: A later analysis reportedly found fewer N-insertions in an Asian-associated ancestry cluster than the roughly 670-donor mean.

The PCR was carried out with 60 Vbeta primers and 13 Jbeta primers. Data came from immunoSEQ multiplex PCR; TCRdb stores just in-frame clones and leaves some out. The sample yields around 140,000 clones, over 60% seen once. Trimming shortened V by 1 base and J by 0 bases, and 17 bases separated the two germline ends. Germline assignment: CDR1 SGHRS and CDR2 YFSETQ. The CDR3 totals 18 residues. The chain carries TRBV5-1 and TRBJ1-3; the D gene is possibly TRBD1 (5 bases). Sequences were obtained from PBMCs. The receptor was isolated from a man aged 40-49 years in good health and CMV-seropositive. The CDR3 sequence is CASSLLAGPYSSGNTIYF. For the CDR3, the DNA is TGCGCCAGCAGCTTGTTGGCAGGGCCCTATAGCTCTGGAAACACCATATATTTT.